These T cell receptor beta chains were read from a single sample in a study of beta chain features in type 1 diabetes. Sequenced by immunoSEQ multiplex PCR; TCRdb stores in-frame clones only, minus some. The table shows about 340,000 clones, with 9.3% occurring only once. Sequences were obtained from central memory CD4+ T cells from blood. These receptors were collected from a man younger than 45 with type 1 diabetes. The CDR3 runs from the conserved cysteine through the conserved F or W. The D gene is left open where the match is weak. Clone size is shown for a subset of rows, as once, few, many or a class of expanded clone.

>TRBD1|-|TRBJ2-3|TRBV2
CASSRQGQTDTQYF
TGTGCCAGCAGCCGACAGGGACAGACAGATACGCAGTATTTT
>-|few|TRBJ1-1|TRBV7-9
CASSQHGGDWGVLF
TGTGCCAGCAGCCAGCATGGCGGGGACTGGGGAGTTCTCTTT
>-|-|TRBJ2-1|TRBV5-1
CASSWGHQYNEQFF
TGCGCCAGCAGCTGGGGACACCAGTACAATGAGCAGTTCTTC
>-|few|TRBJ2-5|TRBV9
CASSASAYQETQYF
TGTGCCAGCAGCGCTAGCGCGTACCAAGAGACCCAGTACTTC
>-|-|TRBJ2-4|TRBV5-6
CASSLRGLGKNIQYF
TGTGCCAGCAGCCTACGGGGGTTAGGCAAAAACATTCAGTACTTC
>TRBD1|-|TRBJ1-1|TRBV9
CASSSGSQGPEAFF
TGTGCCAGCAGCTCTGGCTCACAGGGGCCTGAAGCTTTCTTT
>TRBD2|many|TRBJ2-1|TRBV2
CASSEAGGKGEQFF
TGTGCCAGCAGTGAAGCGGGAGGGAAGGGTGAGCAGTTCTTC
>-|few|TRBJ1-2|TRBV6-5
CASTPTGFFGYTF
TGTGCCAGCACTCCGACAGGATTCTTTGGCTACACCTTC
>-|few|TRBJ1-5|TRBV5-6
CASSWGTSNQPQHF
TGTGCCAGCAGCTGGGGGACTAGCAATCAGCCCCAGCATTTT
>TRBD1|-|TRBJ1-2|TRBV5-1
CASSLTGTGEYGYTF
TGCGCCAGCAGCTTAACCGGGACAGGAGAATATGGCTACACCTTC
>TRBD1|few|TRBJ2-7|TRBV18
CASSTGGSSEQYF
TGTGCCAGCTCCACAGGGGGTTCCAGCGAGCAGTACTTC
>-|-|TRBJ2-5|TRBV27
CASANPGSTQYQETQYF
TGTGCCAGCGCCAACCCCGGGTCGACCCAGTACCAAGAGACCCAGTACTTC
>-|few|TRBJ1-2|TRBV7-2
CASSPGGADYGYTF
TGTGCCAGCAGCCCCGGGGGGGCGGACTATGGCTACACCTTC
>-|-|TRBJ1-6|TRBV5-4
CASSLDQKAHSPLHF
TGTGCCAGCAGCTTGGATCAAAAGGCCCATTCACCCCTCCACTTT
>TRBD1|-|TRBJ2-7|TRBV5-1
CASSRDRGDRYEQYF
TGCGCCAGCAGCCGGGACAGAGGGGACAGATACGAGCAGTACTTC
>-|-|TRBJ1-1|TRBV6-6
CASSADTRSEAFF
TGTGCCAGCAGTGCGGACACCCGCTCTGAAGCTTTCTTT
>-|-|TRBJ2-3|TRBV7-2
CASSPGSDTQYF
TGTGCCAGCAGCCCTGGGTCAGACACGCAGTATTTT
>TRBD2|few|TRBJ2-1|TRBV16
CASSPPGGRDEQFF
TGTGCCAGCAGCCCACCGGGGGGAAGGGATGAGCAGTTCTTC
>-|many|TRBJ2-6|TRBV2
CASSETSGANVLTF
TGTGCCAGCAGTGAGACCTCTGGGGCCAACGTCCTGACTTTC
>TRBD2|-|TRBJ2-7|TRBV11-2
CASSSGTSGDPYEQYF
TGTGCCAGCAGCTCTGGGACTAGCGGGGACCCCTACGAGCAGTACTTC
>TRBD2|few|TRBJ2-5|TRBV7-2
CASSPTQRGAQYF
TGTGCCAGCAGCCCCACCCAGCGGGGGGCCCAGTACTTC
>-|-|TRBJ2-5|TRBV6-6
CASSYHQGSGETQYF
TGTGCCAGCAGTTACCACCAGGGATCCGGGGAGACCCAGTACTTC
>TRBD1|-|TRBJ2-3|TRBV11-2
CASSLGTGADTQYF
TGTGCCAGCAGCTTAGGGACAGGGGCCGATACGCAGTATTTT
>TRBD2|-|TRBJ2-5|TRBV7-2
CASSSTLAGIRETQYF
TGTGCCAGCAGCTCGACACTAGCGGGGATAAGGGAGACCCAGTACTTC
>-|-|TRBJ1-1|TRBV29-1
CSVGRGEGTEAFF
TGCAGCGTAGGCCGGGGGGAAGGAACTGAAGCTTTCTTT